This T cell receptor (beta chain) was retrieved from a study of radiotherapy plus CTLA-4 blockade in lung cancer. Study outcomes and limitations: After treatment with radiotherapy plus ipilimumab, TCR clones that came from the tumor expanded in blood. Together with interferon-beta, which increased in serum after radiation, early dynamic changes in blood T cell clones were reportedly the best predictors of response.

Focal radiation plus CTLA-4 blockade with ipilimumab was administered to patients who had chemo-refractory metastatic non-small-cell lung cancer. Comment on this clone: What it binds is not known.

Assay: immunoSEQ multiplex PCR; the TCRdb copy retains only in-frame clones and omits some. The sample includes roughly 71,000 clones, roughly three quarters of them seen just once. This CDR3 comprises 15 residues. CDR1 is SGHAT and CDR2 is FQNNGV in the germline V gene. Trimming removed 4 bases from V and 6 bases from J; junction bases left unmatched: 5. Here the sequenced sample was peripheral blood, taken from a patient treated with radiotherapy plus ipilimumab. This receptor was identified in a human donor with non-small cell lung cancer who had a complete response to radiotherapy plus ipilimumab. The chain links TRBV11-2 to TRBJ2-1, with TRBD2 identical over 11 bases. CDR3 in DNA: TGTGCCAGCAGCTCTCCTGGACTAGCGGGCAATGAGCAGTTCTTC. Its protein product is CASSSPGLAGNEQFF.